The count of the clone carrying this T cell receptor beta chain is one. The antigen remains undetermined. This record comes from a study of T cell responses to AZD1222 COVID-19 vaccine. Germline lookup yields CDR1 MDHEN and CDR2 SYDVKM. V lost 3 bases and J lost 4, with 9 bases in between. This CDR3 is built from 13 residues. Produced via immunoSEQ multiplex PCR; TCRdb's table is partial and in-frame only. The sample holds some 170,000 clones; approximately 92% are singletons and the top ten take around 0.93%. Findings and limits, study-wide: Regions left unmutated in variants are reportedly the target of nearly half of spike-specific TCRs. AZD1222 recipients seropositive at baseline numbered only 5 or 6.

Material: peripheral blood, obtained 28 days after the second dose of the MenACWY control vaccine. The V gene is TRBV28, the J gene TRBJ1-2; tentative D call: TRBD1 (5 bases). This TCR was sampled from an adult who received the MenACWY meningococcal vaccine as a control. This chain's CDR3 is CASSFGGSYGYTF. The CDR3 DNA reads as TGTGCCAGCAGTTTCGGGGGGTCCTATGGCTACACCTTC.